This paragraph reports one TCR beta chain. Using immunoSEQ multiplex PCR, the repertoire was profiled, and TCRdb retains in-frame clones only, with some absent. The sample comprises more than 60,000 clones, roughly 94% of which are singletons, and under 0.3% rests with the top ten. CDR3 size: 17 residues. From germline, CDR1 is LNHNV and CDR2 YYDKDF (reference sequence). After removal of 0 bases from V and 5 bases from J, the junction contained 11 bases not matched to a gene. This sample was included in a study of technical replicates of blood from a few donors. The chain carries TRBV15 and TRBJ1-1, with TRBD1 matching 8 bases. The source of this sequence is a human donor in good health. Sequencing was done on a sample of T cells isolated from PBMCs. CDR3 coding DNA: TGTGCCACCAGCAGAGATCCCCTTGGACAGGGATGGACTGAAGCTTTCTTT. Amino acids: CATSRDPLGQGWTEAFF.